This TCR beta chain was sequenced in a study of a mutant IDH1 vaccine in newly diagnosed glioma. Time point indicated: baseline, week 1 (first vaccination visit). Treatment described: pre-vaccination baseline after standard-of-care therapy. The table came from immunoSEQ multiplex PCR; TCRdb's copy has only in-frame clones and leaves some out. The table includes fewer than 65,000 clones, about three quarters detected once. The V and J ends lost 4 bases and 0 bases, in that order; junction bases with no gene match: 4. This CDR3 comprises 15 residues. Germline CDR1 SGDLS, CDR2 YYNGEE. The material sequenced was PBMCs, taken from a glioma patient treated with radiotherapy, temozolomide or both. The chain is built from TRBV9 and TRBJ2-5; 9 bases line up with TRBD2. This sequence was found in a woman aged 40 to 50 with glioma. For the CDR3, the DNA is TGTGCCAGCAGCTTTAGCGGGGGCAACCAAGAGACCCAGTACTTC. Protein sequence: CASSFSGGNQETQYF.